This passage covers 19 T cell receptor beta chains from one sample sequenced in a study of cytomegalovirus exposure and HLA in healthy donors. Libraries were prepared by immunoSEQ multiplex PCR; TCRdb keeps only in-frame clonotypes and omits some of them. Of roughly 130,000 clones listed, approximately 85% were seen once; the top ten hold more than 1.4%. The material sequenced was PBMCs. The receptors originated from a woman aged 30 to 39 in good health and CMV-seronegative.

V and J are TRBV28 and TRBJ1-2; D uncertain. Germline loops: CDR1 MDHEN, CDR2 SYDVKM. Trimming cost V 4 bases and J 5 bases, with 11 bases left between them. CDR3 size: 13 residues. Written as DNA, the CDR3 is TGTGCCAGCAGTTCACAGTTGGGTTATGGCTACACCTTC. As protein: CASSSQLGYGYTF.

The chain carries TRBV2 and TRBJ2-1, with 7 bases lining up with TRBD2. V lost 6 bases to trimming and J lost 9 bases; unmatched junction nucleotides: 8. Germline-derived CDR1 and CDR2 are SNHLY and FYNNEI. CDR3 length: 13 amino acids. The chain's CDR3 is CASSGLVNAEQFF. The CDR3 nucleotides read TGTGCCAGCAGCGGACTAGTCAATGCTGAGCAGTTCTTC.

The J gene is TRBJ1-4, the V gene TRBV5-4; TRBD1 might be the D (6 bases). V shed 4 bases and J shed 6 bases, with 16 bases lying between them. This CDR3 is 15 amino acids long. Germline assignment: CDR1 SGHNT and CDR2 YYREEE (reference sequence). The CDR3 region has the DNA TGTGCCAGCAGCCCTGGGTACAGGGTGGATGAAAAACTGTTTTTT. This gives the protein CASSPGYRVDEKLFF.

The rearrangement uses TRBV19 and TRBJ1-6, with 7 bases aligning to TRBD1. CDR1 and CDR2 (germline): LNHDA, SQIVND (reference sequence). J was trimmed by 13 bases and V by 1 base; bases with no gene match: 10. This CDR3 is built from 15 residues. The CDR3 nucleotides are TGTGCCAGTAGTATAGGGGAGGAGGGGGCGGATCCCCTCCACTTT. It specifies CASSIGEEGADPLHF.

The CDR3 region is CASSPGDINEKLFF. CDR3 coding DNA: TGTGCCAGCAGTCCAGGGGACATTAATGAAAAACTGTTTTTT. The chain carries TRBV28 and TRBJ1-4; possible D gene TRBD1, 6 bases. CDR3 length equals 14 residues. The V gene lost 5 bases and the J gene lost 4 bases, with 11 bases spanning the gap. Germline CDR1 reads MDHEN; CDR2 reads SYDVKM.

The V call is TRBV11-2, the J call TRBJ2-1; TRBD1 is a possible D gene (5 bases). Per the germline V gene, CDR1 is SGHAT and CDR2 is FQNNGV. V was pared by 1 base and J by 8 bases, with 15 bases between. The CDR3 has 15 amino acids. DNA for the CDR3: TGTGCCAGCAGCTTAGCCGGCAGGGCTAGGGATGAGCAGTTCTTC. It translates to CASSLAGRARDEQFF.

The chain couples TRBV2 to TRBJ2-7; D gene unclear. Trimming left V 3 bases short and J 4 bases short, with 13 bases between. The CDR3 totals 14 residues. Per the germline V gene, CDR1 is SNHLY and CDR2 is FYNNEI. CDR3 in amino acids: CASSEVRIPYEQYF. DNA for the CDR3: TGTGCCAGCAGTGAGGTCAGGATTCCTTACGAGCAGTACTTC.

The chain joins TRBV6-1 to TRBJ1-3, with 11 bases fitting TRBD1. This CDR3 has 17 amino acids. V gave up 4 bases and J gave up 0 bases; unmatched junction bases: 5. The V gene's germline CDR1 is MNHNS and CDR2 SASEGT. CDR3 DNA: TGTGCCAGCAGTGGCCGGGACAGGGGGGCCTCTGGAAACACCATATATTTT. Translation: CASSGRDRGASGNTIYF.

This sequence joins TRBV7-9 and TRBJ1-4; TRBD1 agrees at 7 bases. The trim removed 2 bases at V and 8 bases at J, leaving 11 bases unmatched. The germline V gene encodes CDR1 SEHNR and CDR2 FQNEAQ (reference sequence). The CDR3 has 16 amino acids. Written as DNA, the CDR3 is TGTGCCAGCAGCTTAACAGGGGCTACAAGATTGGAAAAACTGTTTTTT. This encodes CASSLTGATRLEKLFF.

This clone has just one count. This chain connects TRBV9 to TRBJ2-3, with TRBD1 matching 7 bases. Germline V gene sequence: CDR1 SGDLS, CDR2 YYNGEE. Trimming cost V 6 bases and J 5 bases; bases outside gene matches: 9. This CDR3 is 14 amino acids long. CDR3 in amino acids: CASTRGRSEDTQYF. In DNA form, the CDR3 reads TGTGCCAGCACTAGGGGGCGATCGGAAGATACGCAGTATTTT.

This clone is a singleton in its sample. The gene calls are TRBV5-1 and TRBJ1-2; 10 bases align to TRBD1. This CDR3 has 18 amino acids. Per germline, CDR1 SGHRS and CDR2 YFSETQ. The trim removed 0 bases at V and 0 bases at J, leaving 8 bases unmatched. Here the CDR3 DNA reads TGCGCCAGCAGCTTGGGAGGGACAGGGGCCCCTTCTAACTATGGCTACACCTTC. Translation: CASSLGGTGAPSNYGYTF. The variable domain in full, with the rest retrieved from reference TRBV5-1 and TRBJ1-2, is KAGVTQTPRYLIKTRGQQVTLSCSPISGHRSVSWYQQTPGQGLQFLFEYFSETQRNKGNFPGRFSGRQFSNSRSEMNVSTLELGDSALYLCASSLGGTGAPSNYGYTFGSGTRLTVV.

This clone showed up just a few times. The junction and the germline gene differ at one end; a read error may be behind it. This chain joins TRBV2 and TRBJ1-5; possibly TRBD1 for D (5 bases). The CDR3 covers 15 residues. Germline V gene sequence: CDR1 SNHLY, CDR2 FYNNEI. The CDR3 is CASSEGHNSNQPQHF. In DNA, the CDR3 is TGTGCCAGCAGCGAAGGACATAATAGCAATCAGCCCCAGCATTTT.

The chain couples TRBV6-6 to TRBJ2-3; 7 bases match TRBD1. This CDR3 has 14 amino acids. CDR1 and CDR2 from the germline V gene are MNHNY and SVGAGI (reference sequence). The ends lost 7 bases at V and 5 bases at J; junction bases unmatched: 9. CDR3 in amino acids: CASTEGALRDTQYF. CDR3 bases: TGTGCCAGCACCGAGGGGGCGCTCAGAGATACGCAGTATTTT.

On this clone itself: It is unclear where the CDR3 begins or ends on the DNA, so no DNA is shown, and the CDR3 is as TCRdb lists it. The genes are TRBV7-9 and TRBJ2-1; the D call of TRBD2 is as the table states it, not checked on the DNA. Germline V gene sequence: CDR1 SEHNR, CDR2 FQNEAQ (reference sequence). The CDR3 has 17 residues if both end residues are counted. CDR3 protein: CASSFRFGGGSYNEQFF.

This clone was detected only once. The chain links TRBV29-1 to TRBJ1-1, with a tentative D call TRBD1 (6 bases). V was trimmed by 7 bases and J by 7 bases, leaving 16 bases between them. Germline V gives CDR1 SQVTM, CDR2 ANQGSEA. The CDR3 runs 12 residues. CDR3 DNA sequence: TGCAGCGCTCACAGGGTTGGGTTTGAAGCTTTCTTT. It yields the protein CSAHRVGFEAFF.

The DNA of the CDR3 is TGTGCCAGCAGCTTGGGGTCGGCAGGGGTGGTCTATGGCTACACCTTC. Translation: CASSLGSAGVVYGYTF. The rearrangement uses TRBV5-6 and TRBJ1-2; D is perhaps TRBD1 (6 bases). This CDR3 has 16 residues. The germline gives CDR1 SGHDT, CDR2 YYEEEE. The V end lost 0 bases, the J end lost 4 bases, and 16 bases lay between the germline ends. The full variable domain, its missing parts supplied by reference TRBV5-6 and TRBJ1-2, is DAGVTQSPTHLIKTRGQQVTLRCSPKSGHDTVSWYQQALGQGPQFIFQYYEEEERQRGNFPDRFSGHQFPNYSSELNVNALLLGDSALYLCASSLGSAGVVYGYTFGSGTRLTVV.

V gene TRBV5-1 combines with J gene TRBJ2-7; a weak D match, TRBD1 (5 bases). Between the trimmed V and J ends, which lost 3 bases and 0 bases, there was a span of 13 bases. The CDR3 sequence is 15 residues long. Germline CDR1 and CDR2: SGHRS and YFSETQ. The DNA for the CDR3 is TGCGCCAGCAGCTCGACAGCATACAACTCCTACGAGCAGTACTTC. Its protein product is CASSSTAYNSYEQYF.

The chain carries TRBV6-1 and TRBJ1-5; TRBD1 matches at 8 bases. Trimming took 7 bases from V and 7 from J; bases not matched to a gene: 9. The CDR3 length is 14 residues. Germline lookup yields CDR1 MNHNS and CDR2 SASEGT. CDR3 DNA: TGTGCCAGCACTGAGGACAGGGCGCGGCAGCCCCAGCATTTT. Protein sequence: CASTEDRARQPQHF.

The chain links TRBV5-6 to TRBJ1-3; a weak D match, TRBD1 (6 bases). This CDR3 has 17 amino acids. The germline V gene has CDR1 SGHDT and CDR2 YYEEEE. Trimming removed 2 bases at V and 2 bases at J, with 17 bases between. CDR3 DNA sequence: TGTGCCAGCAGCTTTTCGCTTTGGGGGCTAGCTGGAAACACCATATATTTT. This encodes CASSFSLWGLAGNTIYF.